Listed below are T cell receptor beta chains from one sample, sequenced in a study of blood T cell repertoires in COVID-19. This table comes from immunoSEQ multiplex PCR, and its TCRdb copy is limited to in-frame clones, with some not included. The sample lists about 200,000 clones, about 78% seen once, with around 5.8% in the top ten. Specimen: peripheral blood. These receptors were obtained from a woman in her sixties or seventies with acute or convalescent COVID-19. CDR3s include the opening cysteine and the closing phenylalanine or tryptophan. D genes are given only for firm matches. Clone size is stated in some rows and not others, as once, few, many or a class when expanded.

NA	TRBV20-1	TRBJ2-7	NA	TGCAGTGCTTCGCACGGGTACGAGCAGTACTTC	CSASHGYEQYF
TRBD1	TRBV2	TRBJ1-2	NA	TGTGCCAGCAGAGGTGACAGGGAGGCCAGCTATGGCTACACCTTC	CASRGDREASYGYTF
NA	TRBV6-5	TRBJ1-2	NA	TGTGCCAGCAGGGAGTCGGGGGGATATGGCTACACCTTC	CASRESGGYGYTF
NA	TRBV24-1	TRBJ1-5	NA	TGTGCCACCAGTGATTCTAGAACTGGACTGGGAAATCAGCCCCAGCATTTT	CATSDSRTGLGNQPQHF
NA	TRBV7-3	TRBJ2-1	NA	TGTGCCAGCAGCTCCTTTCGGAGGAGGGCCTCGGGCTCCTACAATGAGCAGTTCTTC	CASSSFRRRASGSYNEQFF
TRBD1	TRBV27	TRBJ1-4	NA	TGTGCCAGCAGTTTACAGGGGGCAAAGGATGAAAAACTGTTTTTT	CASSLQGAKDEKLFF
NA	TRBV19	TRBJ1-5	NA	TGTGCCAGTAGTATAAGGGGGGGGGCCGGTCAGCCCCAGCATTTT	CASSIRGGAGQPQHF
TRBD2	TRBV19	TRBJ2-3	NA	TGTGCCAGTAGTGCATACCCCGTCGGTAGCGGGACCCCAGATACGCAGTATTTT	CASSAYPVGSGTPDTQYF
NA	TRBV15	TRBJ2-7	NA	TGTGCCACCAGCAGGGCACAGGGTAAGCAGTACTTC	CATSRAQGKQYF
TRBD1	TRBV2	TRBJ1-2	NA	TGTGCCAGCAGTTCGACAGGGGAGGCTAACTATGGCTACACCTTC	CASSSTGEANYGYTF
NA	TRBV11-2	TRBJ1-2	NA	TGTGCCAGCAGCTTAGATCGGGTCAGTGGATATGGCTACACCTTC	CASSLDRVSGYGYTF
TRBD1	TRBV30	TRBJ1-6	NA	TGTGCCTGTGGGGACAGGGTGAATTCACCCCTCCACTTT	CACGDRVNSPLHF
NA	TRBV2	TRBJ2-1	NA	TGTGCCAGCAGAGGAGCCGGGGGGCTCAGTGAGCAGTTCTTC	CASRGAGGLSEQFF
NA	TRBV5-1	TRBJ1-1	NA	TGCGCCAGCAGCGTGGGGCCGGGAACTGAAGCTTTCTTT	CASSVGPGTEAFF
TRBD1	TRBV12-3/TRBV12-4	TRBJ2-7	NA	TGTGCCAGCAGACCTGACAGGGGAGGCGAGCAGTACTTC	CASRPDRGGEQYF
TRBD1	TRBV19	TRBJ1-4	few	TGTGCCAGTAGTATAGGTGGGACAGCTAATGAAAAACTGTTTTTT	CASSIGGTANEKLFF
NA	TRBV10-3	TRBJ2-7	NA	TGTGCCGCCCGAGGGCAGCTCTACGAGCAGTACTTC	CAARGQLYEQYF
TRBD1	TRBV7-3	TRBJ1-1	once	TGTGCCAGCAGCTTAAACAGGGGCAACACTGAAGCTTTCTTT	CASSLNRGNTEAFF
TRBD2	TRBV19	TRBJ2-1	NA	TGTGCCACCCAGCGGGGAACCTACAATGAGCAGTTCTTC	CATQRGTYNEQFF
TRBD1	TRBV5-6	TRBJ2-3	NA	TGTGCCAGCAGCCAGGACAGGGGGCAGTTAGATACGCAGTATTTT	CASSQDRGQLDTQYF
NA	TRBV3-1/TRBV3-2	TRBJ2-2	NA	TGTGCCAGCAGCCAAGATCCATACACCGGGGAGCTGTTTTTT	CASSQDPYTGELFF
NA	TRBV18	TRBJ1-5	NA	TGTGCCAGCTCACCAGGGAGGGGGGATCAGCCCCAGCATTTT	CASSPGRGDQPQHF
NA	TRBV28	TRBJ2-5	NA	TGTGCCAGCAGTTTGAAAGGGTCCGGAGGCCGACGAGAGACCCAGTACTTC	CASSLKGSGGRRETQYF
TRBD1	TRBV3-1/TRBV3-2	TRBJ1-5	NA	TGTGCCAGCAGCCGAACAGGGGGTAGTCAGCCCCAGCATTTT	CASSRTGGSQPQHF
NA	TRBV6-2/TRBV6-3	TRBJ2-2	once	TGTGCCAGCAGTTATCGTGGTAGTACCGGGGAGCTGTTTTTT	CASSYRGSTGELFF
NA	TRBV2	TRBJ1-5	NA	TGTGCCAGCCGACGGACTAACAATCAGCCCCAGCATTTT	CASRRTNNQPQHF
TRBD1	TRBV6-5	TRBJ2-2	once	TGTGCCAGCACCAGGGGGACCGGGGAGCTGTTTTTT	CASTRGTGELFF
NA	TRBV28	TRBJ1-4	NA	TGTGCCACGGGACCCGGGGGGGAAAAACTGTTTTTT	CATGPGGEKLFF
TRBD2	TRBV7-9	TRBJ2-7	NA	TGTGCCAGCAGCCCTATGGGAGCGGGAGCCTCCAGCTCCTACGAGCAGTACTTC	CASSPMGAGASSSYEQYF
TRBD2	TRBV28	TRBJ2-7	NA	TGTGCCAGCAGTTACTGGGACTACGAGAGCTCCTACGAGCAGTACTTC	CASSYWDYESSYEQYF
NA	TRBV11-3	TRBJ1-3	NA	TGTGCCAGCAGCTCAGGGGCTGGAAACACCATATATTTT	CASSSGAGNTIYF
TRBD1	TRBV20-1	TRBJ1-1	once	TGCAGTGCTAGTCGACAGGGGTTTACTGAAGCTTTCTTT	CSASRQGFTEAFF
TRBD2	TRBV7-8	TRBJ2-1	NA	TGTGCCAGCGTGCTAGCGGGAGCGTTAGGCAATGAGCAGTTCTTC	CASVLAGALGNEQFF
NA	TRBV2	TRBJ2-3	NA	TGTGCCAGCAAGGCTAGCGGCACAGATACGCAGTATTTT	CASKASGTDTQYF
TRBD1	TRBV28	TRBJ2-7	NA	TGTGCCAGCAGTCTAACTCCGGGACAGGGACAATACGAGCAGTACTTC	CASSLTPGQGQYEQYF
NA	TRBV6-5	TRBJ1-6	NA	TGTGCCAGCAGCCAGGCGGGGAATTCACCCCTCCACTTT	CASSQAGNSPLHF
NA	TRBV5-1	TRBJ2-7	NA	TGCGCCAGCAGCTTCGGAGACAGGACCTACGAGCAGTACTTC	CASSFGDRTYEQYF
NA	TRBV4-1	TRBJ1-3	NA	TGCGCCAGCAGGACCGGGGAAAGCTCTGGAAACACCATATATTTT	CASRTGESSGNTIYF
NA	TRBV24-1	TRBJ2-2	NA	TGTGCCACCAGTGATCAGAGACAGGTTGCGAACACCGGGGAGCTGTTTTTT	CATSDQRQVANTGELFF
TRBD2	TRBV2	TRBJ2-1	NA	TGTGCCAGCAGTGGTGGGCTAGCGGGGCCCAATGAGCAGTTCTTC	CASSGGLAGPNEQFF
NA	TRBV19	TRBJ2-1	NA	TGTGCCAGTAGTATAACCGGGAACTCCTACAATGAGCAGTTCTTC	CASSITGNSYNEQFF
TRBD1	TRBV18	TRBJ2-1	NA	TGTGCCAGCTCAGGGACAGGGGGCGGCGAGCAGTTCTTC	CASSGTGGGEQFF
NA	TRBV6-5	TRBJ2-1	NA	TGTGCCAGCAGTTTCGGGGGCAATGAGCAGTTCTTC	CASSFGGNEQFF
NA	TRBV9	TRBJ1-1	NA	TGTGCCAGCAGCGTTTTCGGGAACACTGAAGCTTTCTTT	CASSVFGNTEAFF
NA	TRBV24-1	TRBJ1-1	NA	TGTGCCACCAGGTTTGAGTCCGAAGCTTTCTTT	CATRFESEAFF
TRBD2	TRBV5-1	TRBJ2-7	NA	TGCGCCAGCAGGGAGGCGGGACTAGTCGAGCAGTACTTC	CASREAGLVEQYF
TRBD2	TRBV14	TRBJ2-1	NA	TGTGCCAGCAGCCAAGTAGCGGGGGGTGAGCAGTTCTTC	CASSQVAGGEQFF
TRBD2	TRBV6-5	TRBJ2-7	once	TGTGCCAGCAGTAGGGGCGGGGGTTGGAACTACGAGCAGTACTTC	CASSRGGGWNYEQYF